These T cell receptor beta chains were read from a single sample in a study of beta chain features in type 1 diabetes. The repertoire was sequenced with immunoSEQ multiplex PCR; TCRdb's copy has only in-frame clones and lacks some. The table includes 350,000 to 450,000 clones, about 15% detected once. Specimen: naive CD4+ T cells from blood. All receptors derive from a woman between 18 and 30 years old in good health. Each CDR3 is given with its conserved first and last residue. D genes are given only for firm matches. A clone size is listed for some rows: how often the clone was seen (once, few, many), or a class if it is expanded.

d_gene,v_gene,j_gene,abundance,len,CDR3nt,CDR3aa
NA,TRBV30,TRBJ2-7,NA,16,TGTGCCTGGAAATCCACGGGGAACCGAAAAACCTACGAGCAGTACTTC,CAWKSTGNRKTYEQYF
TRBD1,TRBV14,TRBJ1-1,few,14,TGTGCCAGCAGTCTTCGGACAGGGGGCACTGAAGCTTTCTTT,CASSLRTGGTEAFF
TRBD1,TRBV10-3,TRBJ2-3,NA,12,TGTGCCATCAGTGGTGGGACAGGGGACGAGTATTTT,CAISGGTGDEYF
NA,TRBV29-1,TRBJ2-5,NA,14,TGCAGCGTTCAGACTAGAGGCCGGGGGGAGACCCAGTACTTC,CSVQTRGRGETQYF
TRBD1,TRBV18,TRBJ1-2,NA,16,TGTGCCAGCTCACCACCGGGACAGCGTCACAACTATGGCTACACCTTC,CASSPPGQRHNYGYTF
TRBD1,TRBV4-1,TRBJ2-7,NA,14,TGCGCCAGCAGCCAAGCGGCAGGGGGCTTCGAGCAGTACTTC,CASSQAAGGFEQYF
TRBD2,TRBV7-9,TRBJ2-7,NA,14,TGTGCCAGCAGCTTAGTTAGCGGGAGTGGTGAGCAGTACTTC,CASSLVSGSGEQYF
NA,TRBV28,TRBJ2-7,NA,14,TGTGCCAGCAGTTTGACAGGAGTCTCCTACGAGCAGTACTTC,CASSLTGVSYEQYF
NA,TRBV6-5,TRBJ2-2,NA,13,TGTGCCAGCCGCCCCTTTCGGACCGGGGAGCTGTTTTTT,CASRPFRTGELFF
NA,TRBV29-1,TRBJ2-1,few,14,TGCAGCGTTGGGGCCAGGGCCAGGTCAGGGGAGCAGTTCTTC,CSVGARARSGEQFF
NA,TRBV30,TRBJ2-3,few,15,TGTGCCTGGAGTTCGGGCAGGGGAGGGAGAGATACGCAGTATTTT,CAWSSGRGGRDTQYF
TRBD2,TRBV5-1,TRBJ2-2,few,16,TGCGCCAGCAGCAGACTAGCGGGAGGGCCCACCGGGGAGCTGTTTTTT,CASSRLAGGPTGELFF
NA,TRBV21-1,TRBJ2-7,NA,14,TGTGCCAGCAGCAAAGGGGAGAGCTCCTACGAGCAGTACTTC,CASSKGESSYEQYF
TRBD2,TRBV9,TRBJ2-1,NA,16,TGTGCCAGCAGCGTAGGCACGGGAGGAGCCTACAATGAGCAGTTCTTC,CASSVGTGGAYNEQFF
NA,TRBV7-9,TRBJ1-1,few,17,TGTGCCAGCAGCTTAGTTCTAATCACGGGAGAGAACACTGAAGCTTTCTTT,CASSLVLITGENTEAFF
NA,TRBV28,TRBJ1-4,NA,14,TGTGCCAGCGGCCGGGGGGACGTTATTGAAAAACTGTTTTTT,CASGRGDVIEKLFF
NA,TRBV19,TRBJ2-1,few,17,TGTGCCAGTAGTATTAGGTACCTAGTGGGAGCTGGGAATGAGCAGTTCTTC,CASSIRYLVGAGNEQFF
NA,TRBV5-1,TRBJ1-1,NA,13,TGCGCCAGCAGCTCGCTGTCCGGCACTGAAGCTTTCTTT,CASSSLSGTEAFF
NA,TRBV29-1,TRBJ2-5,few,13,TGCAGCGTTGAATCGGGACACCAGTTGGCCCAGTACTTC,CSVESGHQLAQYF
TRBD2,TRBV5-1,TRBJ2-7,few,15,TGCGCCAGCAGCTTTCTAGCGGGAGACCTCTACGAGCAGTACTTC,CASSFLAGDLYEQYF
NA,TRBV4-2,TRBJ2-7,NA,15,TGTGCCAGCAGCCAAGCCTACGGTAGCTCCTACGAGCAGTACTTC,CASSQAYGSSYEQYF
TRBD1,TRBV29-1,TRBJ2-5,NA,13,TGCAGCGTCAAGGACAGGAGCCAAGAGACCCAGTACTTC,CSVKDRSQETQYF
TRBD2,TRBV7-2,TRBJ2-5,NA,16,TGTGCCAGCAGCTCCTACCCTGCGGGAGGGCAGCAGACCCAGTACTTC,CASSSYPAGGQQTQYF
NA,TRBV27,TRBJ2-2,NA,15,TGTGCCAGCAGTTTAATCGGGTCGAACACCGGGGAGCTGTTTTTT,CASSLIGSNTGELFF
TRBD1,TRBV5-6,TRBJ1-2,few,16,TGTGCCAGCAGCTTATCCTTCGCCGGGACAGGGTTAGGCTACACCTTC,CASSLSFAGTGLGYTF
NA,TRBV6-5,TRBJ2-5,NA,14,TGTGCCAGCAGTTACGATAGGGGTCGAGAGACCCAGTACTTC,CASSYDRGRETQYF
TRBD1,TRBV30,TRBJ1-1,few,13,TGTGCCTGGAAAGGACAGGGGGCGTCTGAAGCTTTCTTT,CAWKGQGASEAFF
NA,TRBV6-6,TRBJ1-2,once,14,TGTGCCAGCAGTTACTCCGGGACATCCGATGGCTACACCTTC,CASSYSGTSDGYTF
NA,TRBV15,TRBJ2-6,few,15,TGTGCCACCAGCTACTCTAGCTCTGGGGCCAACGTCCTGACTTTC,CATSYSSSGANVLTF
NA,TRBV6-6,TRBJ2-7,NA,12,TGTGCCAGCAGTCACCGGGGCTACGAGCAGTACTTC,CASSHRGYEQYF
NA,TRBV30,TRBJ2-7,NA,14,TGTGCCTGGAACGGCGGGTCCGTTGGCTACGAGCAGTACTTC,CAWNGGSVGYEQYF
NA,TRBV6-5,TRBJ2-7,few,14,TGTGCCAGCAGTTACACAGACAGTACCTACGAGCAGTACTTC,CASSYTDSTYEQYF
TRBD2,TRBV14,TRBJ2-7,NA,16,TGTGCCAGCAGCCAAGGACTAGCGGGAGGTTACTACGAGCAGTACTTC,CASSQGLAGGYYEQYF
NA,TRBV7-9,TRBJ1-4,NA,16,TGTGCCAGCAGCCCCCCAGGGCGCCGATGGCAAGGAGGGCTGTTTTTT,CASSPPGRRWQGGLFF
NA,TRBV5-4,TRBJ2-7,NA,13,TGTGCCAGCACCTCCGGGACTTCCTACGAGCAGTACTTC,CASTSGTSYEQYF
NA,TRBV2,TRBJ2-5,NA,13,TGTGCCAGCAGGCGGGATGCGAGAGAGACCCAGTACTTC,CASRRDARETQYF
NA,TRBV19,TRBJ1-5,few,14,TGTGCCAGTAAGCCGGGACAACGCAATCAGCCCCAGCATTTT,CASKPGQRNQPQHF
NA,TRBV2,TRBJ2-2,few,14,TGTGCCAGCAGCCTCCTAGGGAACACCGGGGAGCTGTTTTTT,CASSLLGNTGELFF
TRBD1,TRBV7-2,TRBJ2-5,few,13,TGTGCCAGCAGCTTTTTGCCGGACAGGGATCCGTACTTC,CASSFLPDRDPYF
NA,TRBV18,TRBJ2-3,few,15,TGTGCCAGCTCACCCGCGGGCTCCCAGGTGGATACGCAGTATTTT,CASSPAGSQVDTQYF
NA,TRBV5-1,TRBJ2-1,NA,12,TGCGCCAGCAGCTTGGACAGCAATGAGCAGTTCTTC,CASSLDSNEQFF
TRBD1,TRBV18,TRBJ1-4,few,14,TGTGCCAGCTCACCACGACAGGGGCGCGAAAAACTGTTTTTT,CASSPRQGREKLFF
NA,TRBV9,TRBJ1-1,few,15,TGTGCCAGCAGCCCCACCCACATCAGGAACACTGAAGCTTTCTTT,CASSPTHIRNTEAFF
TRBD2,TRBV10-3,TRBJ2-5,few,15,TGTGCCATCAGTGGGGGACTAGCGGGAGAAGAGACCCAGTACTTC,CAISGGLAGEETQYF
NA,TRBV5-4,TRBJ1-5,few,14,TGTGCCAGCAGCTTGGCAGGGACTAATCAGCCCCAGCATTTT,CASSLAGTNQPQHF
TRBD2,TRBV7-2,TRBJ2-5,NA,14,TGTGCCAGCAGCTCCTCGGGGGGGAGGGAGACCCAGTACTTC,CASSSSGGRETQYF
NA,TRBV28,TRBJ2-1,NA,15,TGTGCCAGCAGCTCACTCGGAGCAGGGTTCAATGAGCAGTTCTTC,CASSSLGAGFNEQFF